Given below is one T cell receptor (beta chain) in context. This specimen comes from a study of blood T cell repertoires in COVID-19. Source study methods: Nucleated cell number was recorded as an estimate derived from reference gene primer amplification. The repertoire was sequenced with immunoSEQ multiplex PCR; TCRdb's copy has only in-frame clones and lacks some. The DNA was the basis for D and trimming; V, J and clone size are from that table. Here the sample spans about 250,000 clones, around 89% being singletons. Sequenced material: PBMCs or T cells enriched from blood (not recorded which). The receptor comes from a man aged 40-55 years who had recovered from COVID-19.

CDR3 bases: TGTGCCAGCAGCCGACGGGACAGGGGTAGCTATGGCTACACCTTC. Amino acids: CASSRRDRGSYGYTF. The V and J genes are TRBV7-9 and TRBJ1-2; 10 bases are a match to TRBD1. The J segment lost 4 bases and the V segment lost 5 bases, leaving 7 bases of the junction unmatched. In germline, CDR1 is SEHNR, CDR2 FQNEAQ (reference sequence). There are 15 residues in the CDR3.